Each of the 5 T cell receptor beta chains below was sequenced from the same sample in a study of blood T cell repertoires in COVID-19. Assay used: immunoSEQ multiplex PCR; TCRdb lists only in-frame clones, some missing. Here the sample spans 320,000 or so clones, over 75% being singletons. The sample consisted of PBMCs or T cells enriched from blood (not recorded which). These receptors were collected from a man aged 30 to 45 who had recovered from COVID-19.

The rearrangement uses TRBV28 and TRBJ1-5; no definite D call. This CDR3 is built from 13 residues. V was shortened by 8 bases and J by 6 bases, with 14 bases between the two germline ends. Germline CDR1 MDHEN, CDR2 SYDVKM. CDR3 sequence reads: CASLVPGSQPQHF. The CDR3, as DNA: TGTGCCAGCCTTGTCCCGGGAAGTCAGCCCCAGCATTTT.

This chain uses TRBV12-5 with TRBJ1-2, with D possibly being TRBD1 (6 bases). The CDR3 extends over 12 amino acids. The germline V gene encodes CDR1 LGHNT and CDR2 FRNRAP. This CDR3 reads CATSRDTYGYTF. In nucleotides, the CDR3 is TGTGCCACCTCCCGGGACACCTATGGCTACACCTTC.

The rearrangement uses TRBV6-6 and TRBJ2-7; TRBD1 is a possible D gene (6 bases). The ends were cut back, 2 bases at V and 5 bases at J, with 16 bases in the middle. The CDR3 runs 15 residues. Germline CDR1 is MNHNY and CDR2 is SVGAGI (reference sequence). The CDR3: CASSYTPIQGHEQYF. Written as DNA, the CDR3 is TGTGCCAGCAGTTACACTCCTATACAGGGCCACGAGCAGTACTTC.

V usage is TRBV18 and J usage is TRBJ1-1, with D tentatively TRBD1 (5 bases). The germline V and J ends were trimmed by 2 bases and 3 bases, with 13 bases remaining between them. Germline CDR1 is KGHSH and CDR2 is LQKENI. This CDR3 region has 15 residues. The CDR3 here is CASSPNGGFYTEAFF. The CDR3 DNA is TGTGCCAGCTCACCAAACGGGGGTTTCTACACTGAAGCTTTCTTT.

The chain recombines TRBV10-2 with TRBJ2-7; 7 bases line up with TRBD2. V gave up 3 bases and J gave up 3 bases; unmatched junction bases: 5. Germline V CDR1 and CDR2: WSHSY, SAAADI. The CDR3 is 14 residues long. The CDR3 DNA is TGCGCCAGCAGTGATCAACTAGCGTACTACGAGCAGTACTTC. This sequence encodes CASSDQLAYYEQYF.